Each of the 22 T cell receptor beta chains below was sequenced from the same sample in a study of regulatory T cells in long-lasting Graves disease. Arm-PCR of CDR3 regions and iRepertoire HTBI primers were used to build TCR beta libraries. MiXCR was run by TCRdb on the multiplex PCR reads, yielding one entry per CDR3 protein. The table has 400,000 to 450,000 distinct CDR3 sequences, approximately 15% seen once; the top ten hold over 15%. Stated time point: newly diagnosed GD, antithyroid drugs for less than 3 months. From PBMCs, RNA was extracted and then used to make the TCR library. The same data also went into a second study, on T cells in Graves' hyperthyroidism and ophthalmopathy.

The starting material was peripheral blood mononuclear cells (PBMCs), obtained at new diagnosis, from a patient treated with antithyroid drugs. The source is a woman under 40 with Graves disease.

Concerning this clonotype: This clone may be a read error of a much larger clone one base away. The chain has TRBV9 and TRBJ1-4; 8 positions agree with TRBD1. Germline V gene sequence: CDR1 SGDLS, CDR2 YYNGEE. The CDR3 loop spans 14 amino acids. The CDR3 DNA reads TGTGCCAGCAGCGTCACAGGGGGAAATGAAAGACTGTTTTTT. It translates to CASSVTGGNERLFF.

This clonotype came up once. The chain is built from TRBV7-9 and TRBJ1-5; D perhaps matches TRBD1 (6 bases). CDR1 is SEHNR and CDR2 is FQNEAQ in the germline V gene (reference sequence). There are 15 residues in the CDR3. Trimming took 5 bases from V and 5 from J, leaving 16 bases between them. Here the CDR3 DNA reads TGTGCCAGCAGCCCCAAGACCGGGGGCTATCAGCCCCAGCATTTT. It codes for CASSPKTGGYQPQHF.

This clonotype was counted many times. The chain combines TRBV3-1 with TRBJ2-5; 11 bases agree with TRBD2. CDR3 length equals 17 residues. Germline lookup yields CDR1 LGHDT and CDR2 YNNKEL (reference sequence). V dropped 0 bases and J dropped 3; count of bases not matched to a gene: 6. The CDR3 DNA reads TGTGCCAGCAGCCAAGAGGCACTAGCGGGAGAGGAAGAGACCCAGTACTTC. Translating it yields CASSQEALAGEEETQYF.

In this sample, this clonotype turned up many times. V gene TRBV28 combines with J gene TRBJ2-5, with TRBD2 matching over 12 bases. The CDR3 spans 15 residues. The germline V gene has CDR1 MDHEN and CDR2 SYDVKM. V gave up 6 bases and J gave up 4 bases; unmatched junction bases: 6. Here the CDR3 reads CASSPILAGGETQYF. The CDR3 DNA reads TGTGCCAGCAGCCCCATACTAGCGGGAGGAGAGACCCAGTACTTC.

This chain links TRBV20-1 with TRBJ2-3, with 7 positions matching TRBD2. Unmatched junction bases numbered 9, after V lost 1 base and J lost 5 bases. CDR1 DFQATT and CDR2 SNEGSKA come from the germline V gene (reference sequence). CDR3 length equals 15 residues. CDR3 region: CSARVTREMGDTQYF. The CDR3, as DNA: TGCAGTGCTAGAGTGACGCGGGAGATGGGAGATACGCAGTATTTT.

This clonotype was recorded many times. The CDR3 nucleotides are TGTGCCAGTAGTATAATGTCGTCCTGGGAAGAGCAGTACTTC. Its translation is CASSIMSSWEEQYF. The gene calls are TRBV19 and TRBJ2-7, with no clear D. The CDR3 covers 14 residues. Per germline, CDR1 LNHDA and CDR2 SQIVND (reference sequence). The germline V and J ends were trimmed by 2 bases and 7 bases, with 15 bases remaining between them.

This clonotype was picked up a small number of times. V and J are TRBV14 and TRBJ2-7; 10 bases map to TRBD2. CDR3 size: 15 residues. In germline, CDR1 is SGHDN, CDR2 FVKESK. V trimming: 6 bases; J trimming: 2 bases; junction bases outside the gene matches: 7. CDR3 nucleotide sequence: TGTGCCAGCAGTCCCGGGACTAGCGTTACCTACGAGCAGTACTTC. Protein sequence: CASSPGTSVTYEQYF.

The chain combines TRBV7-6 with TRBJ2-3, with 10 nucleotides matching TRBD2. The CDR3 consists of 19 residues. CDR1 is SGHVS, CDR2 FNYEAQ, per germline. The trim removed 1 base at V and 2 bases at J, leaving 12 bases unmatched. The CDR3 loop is CASSLVVQLAGPPTDTQYF. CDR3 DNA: TGTGCCAGCAGCTTAGTCGTGCAACTAGCGGGACCTCCCACAGATACGCAGTATTTT.

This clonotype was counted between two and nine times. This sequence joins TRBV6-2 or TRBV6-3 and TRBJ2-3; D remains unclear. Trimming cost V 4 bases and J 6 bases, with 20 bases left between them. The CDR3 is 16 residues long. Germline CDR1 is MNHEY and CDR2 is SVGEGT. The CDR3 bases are TGTGCCAGCAGTTTGAGTAGCCCCCCGGCAATCGATACGCAGTATTTT. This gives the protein CASSLSSPPAIDTQYF.

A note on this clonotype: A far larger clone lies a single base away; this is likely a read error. CDR3 in amino acids: CASSEMGNYNGQFF. The CDR3 DNA reads as TGTGCCAGCAGTGAAATGGGGAATTACAATGGGCAGTTCTTC. V usage is TRBV11-2 and J usage is TRBJ2-3, with D unresolved. The DNA matches TRBJ2-1 better at its end, which makes the J call doubtful. The CDR3 has 14 residues. CDR1 SGHAT and CDR2 FQNNGV come from the germline V gene.

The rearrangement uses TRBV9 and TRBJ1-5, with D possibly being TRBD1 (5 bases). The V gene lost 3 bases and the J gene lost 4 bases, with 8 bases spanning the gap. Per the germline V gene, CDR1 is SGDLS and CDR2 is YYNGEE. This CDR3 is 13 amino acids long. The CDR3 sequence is CASSAGTNQPQHF. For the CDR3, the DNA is TGTGCCAGCAGCGCGGGGACTAATCAGCCCCAGCATTTT.

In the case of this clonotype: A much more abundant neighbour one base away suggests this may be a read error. In DNA, the CDR3 is TGCGCCAGCAGCTTAGGGGTAGCGGCAAATGAGCAGTACTTC. Protein sequence: CASSLGVAANEQYF. This chain connects TRBV5-1 to TRBJ2-7; possible D gene TRBD2, 6 bases. Germline V gene lookup returns CDR1 SGHRS and CDR2 YFSETQ. The CDR3 sequence is 14 residues long. The V gene lost 2 bases and the J gene lost 7 bases, with 16 bases spanning the gap.

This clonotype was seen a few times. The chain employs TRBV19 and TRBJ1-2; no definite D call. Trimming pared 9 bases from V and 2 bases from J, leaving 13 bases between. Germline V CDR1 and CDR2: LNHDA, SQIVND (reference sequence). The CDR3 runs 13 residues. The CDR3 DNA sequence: TGTGCCAGCAACTCTCCACCCAACTATGGCTACACCTTC. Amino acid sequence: CASNSPPNYGYTF.

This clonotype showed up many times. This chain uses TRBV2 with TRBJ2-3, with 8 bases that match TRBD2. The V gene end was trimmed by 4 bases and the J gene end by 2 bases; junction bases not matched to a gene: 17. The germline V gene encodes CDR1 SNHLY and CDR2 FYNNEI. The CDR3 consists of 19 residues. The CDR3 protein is CASSGTAAILAALTDTQYF. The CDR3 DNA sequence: TGTGCCAGCAGTGGGACAGCAGCGATACTAGCGGCGCTCACAGATACGCAGTATTTT. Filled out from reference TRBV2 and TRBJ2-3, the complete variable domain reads EPEVTQTPSHQVTQMGQEVILRCVPISNHLYFYWYRQILGQKVEFLVSFYNNEISEKSEIFDDQFSVERPDGSNFTLKIRSTKLEDSAMYFCASSGTAAILAALTDTQYFGPGTRLTVL.

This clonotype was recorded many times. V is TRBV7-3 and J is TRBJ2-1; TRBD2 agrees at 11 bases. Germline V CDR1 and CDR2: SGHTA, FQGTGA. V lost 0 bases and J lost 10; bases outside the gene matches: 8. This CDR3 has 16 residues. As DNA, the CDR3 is TGTGCCAGCAGCTTAACGTCCCCGGGACTAGCGGTGGAGCAGTTCTTC. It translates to CASSLTSPGLAVEQFF.

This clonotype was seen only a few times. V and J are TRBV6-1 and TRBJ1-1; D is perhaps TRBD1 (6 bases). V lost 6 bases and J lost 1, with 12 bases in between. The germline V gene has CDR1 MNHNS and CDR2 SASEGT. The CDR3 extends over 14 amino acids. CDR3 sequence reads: CASSWGPPNTEAFF. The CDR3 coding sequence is TGTGCCAGCAGCTGGGGGCCTCCGAACACTGAAGCTTTCTTT.

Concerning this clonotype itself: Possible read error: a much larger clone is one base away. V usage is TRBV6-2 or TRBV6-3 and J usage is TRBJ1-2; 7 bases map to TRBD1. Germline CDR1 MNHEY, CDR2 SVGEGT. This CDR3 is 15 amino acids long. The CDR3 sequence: CANSKRRDSTYGYTF. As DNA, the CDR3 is TGTGCCAACAGTAAGAGGAGGGACAGCACCTATGGCTACACCTTC.

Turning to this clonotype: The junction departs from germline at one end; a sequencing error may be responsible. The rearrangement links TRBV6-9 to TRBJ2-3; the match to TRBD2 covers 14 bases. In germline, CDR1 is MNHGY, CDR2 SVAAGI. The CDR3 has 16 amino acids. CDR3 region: CASSRLAGGPGDTQYF. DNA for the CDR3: TGCGCCAGCAGTCGACTAGCGGGAGGGCCCGGGGATACGCAGTATTTT.

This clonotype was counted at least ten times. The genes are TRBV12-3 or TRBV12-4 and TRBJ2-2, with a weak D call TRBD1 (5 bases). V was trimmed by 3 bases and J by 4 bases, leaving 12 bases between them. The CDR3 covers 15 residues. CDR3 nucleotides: TGTGCCAGCAGTTTTGGGGCTCAGGGCACCGGGGAGCTGTTTTTT. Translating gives CASSFGAQGTGELFF.

CDR3 protein: CASSQRESGTGELFF. CDR3 in DNA: TGTGCCAGCAGTCAACGGGAGTCGGGCACCGGGGAGCTGTTTTTT. V is TRBV12-3 or TRBV12-4 and J is TRBJ2-2; tentative D call: TRBD2 (6 bases). The CDR3 totals 15 residues. V gave up 5 bases and J gave up 4 bases, with 14 bases separating them.

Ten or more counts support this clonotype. CDR3 loop: CAISTTGNNQPQHF. CDR3 sequence (DNA): TGTGCCATCAGTACGACAGGAAATAATCAGCCCCAGCATTTT. The chain uses TRBV10-3 and TRBJ1-5; maybe TRBD1 (6 bases). V was trimmed by 5 bases and J by 4 bases, leaving 12 bases between them. The CDR3 spans 14 residues. Per germline, CDR1 ENHRY and CDR2 SYGVKD.

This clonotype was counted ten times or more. CDR3 in amino acids: CASSYSLPLNTEAFF. CDR3 sequence (DNA): TGTGCCAGCAGTTACTCCTTACCGTTGAACACTGAAGCTTTCTTT. V is TRBV6-5 and J is TRBJ1-1; D remains ambiguous. V dropped 0 bases and J dropped 0 bases, with 8 bases sitting between them. The CDR3 is made up of 15 amino acids. Germline loops: CDR1 MNHEY, CDR2 SVGAGI.